This T cell receptor (beta chain) stems from a study of OX40 agonist ivuxolimab in advanced cancers. V gave up 7 bases and J gave up 10 bases, with 20 bases separating them. Germline CDR1 MNHEY, CDR2 SVGAGI. The CDR3 contains 14 residues. Sequencing used immunoSEQ multiplex PCR; TCRdb keeps in-frame clones, though not all of them. The table has about 77,000 clones, about 85% seen once; the top ten hold more than 3.5%. This specimen consisted of CD4+ or CD8+ T cells sorted from blood, obtained in a trial of the OX40 agonist ivuxolimab. The V call is TRBV6-5, the J call TRBJ2-1, with D perhaps being TRBD1 or TRBD2 (6 bases each). This TCR was sampled from an adult with an advanced solid tumor such as melanoma, head and neck, liver or kidney cancer. CDR3 DNA sequence: TGTGCCAGCACTACAGGGTGGGGGGCAAAAGAGCAGTTCTTC. This translates into CASTTGWGAKEQFF.